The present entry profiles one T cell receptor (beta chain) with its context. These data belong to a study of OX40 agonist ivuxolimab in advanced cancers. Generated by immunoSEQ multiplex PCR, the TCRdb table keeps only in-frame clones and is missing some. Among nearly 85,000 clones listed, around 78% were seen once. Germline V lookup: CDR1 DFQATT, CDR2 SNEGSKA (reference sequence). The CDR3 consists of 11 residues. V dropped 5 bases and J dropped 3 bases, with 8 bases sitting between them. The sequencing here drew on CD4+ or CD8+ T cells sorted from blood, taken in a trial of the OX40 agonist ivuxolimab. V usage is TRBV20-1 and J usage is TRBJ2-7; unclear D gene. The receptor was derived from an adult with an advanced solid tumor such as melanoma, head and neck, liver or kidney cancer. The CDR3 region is CSAPDNYEQYF. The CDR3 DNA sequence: TGCAGTGCTCCTGACAACTACGAGCAGTACTTC.